The text below deals with one T cell receptor beta chain. The entry originates in a study of monozygotic twins with inflammatory bowel disease. CDR3 length: 16 residues. Germline assignment: CDR1 KGHSH and CDR2 LQKENI. From its re-call of the 5' RACE reads, TCRdb lists each CDR3 protein once, without DNA. This listing includes roughly 160,000 distinct CDR3 sequences. V and J are TRBV18 and TRBJ1-1; TCRdb returns TRBD1, unconfirmable since there is no DNA. Material for sequencing was blood. This TCR came from a human donor with ulcerative colitis or Crohn's disease, or a healthy co-twin of an affected twin (not recorded which). CDR3 in amino acids: CASSHRDRELNTEAFF. The variable domain in full, with the rest retrieved from reference TRBV18 and TRBJ1-1, is NAGVMQNPRHLVRRRGQEARLRCSPMKGHSHVYWYRQLPEEGLKFMVYLQKENIIDESGMPKERFSAEFPKEGPSILRIQQVVRGDSAAYFCASSHRDRELNTEAFFGQGTRLTVV.